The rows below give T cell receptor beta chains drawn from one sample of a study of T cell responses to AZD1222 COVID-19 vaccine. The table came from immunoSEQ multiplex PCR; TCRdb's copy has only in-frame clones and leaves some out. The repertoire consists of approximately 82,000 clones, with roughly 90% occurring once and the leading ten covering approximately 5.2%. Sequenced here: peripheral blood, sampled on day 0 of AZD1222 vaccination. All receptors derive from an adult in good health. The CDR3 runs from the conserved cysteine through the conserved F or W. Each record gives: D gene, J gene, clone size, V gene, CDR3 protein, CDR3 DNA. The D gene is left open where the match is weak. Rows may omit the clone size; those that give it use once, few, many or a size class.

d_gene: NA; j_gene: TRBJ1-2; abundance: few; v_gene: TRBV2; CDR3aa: CASSVWGANGYTF; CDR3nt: TGTGCCAGCAGTGTTTGGGGGGCAAATGGCTACACCTTC
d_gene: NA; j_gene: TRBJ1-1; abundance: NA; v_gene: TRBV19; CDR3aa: CASKPAGVNTEAFF; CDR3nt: TGTGCCAGTAAGCCGGCTGGGGTCAACACTGAAGCTTTCTTT
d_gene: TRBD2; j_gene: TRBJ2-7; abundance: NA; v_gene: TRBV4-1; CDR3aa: CASSQKLAGERAGGAEQYF; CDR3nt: TGCGCCAGCAGCCAGAAACTAGCGGGGGAACGGGCTGGTGGGGCCGAGCAGTACTTC
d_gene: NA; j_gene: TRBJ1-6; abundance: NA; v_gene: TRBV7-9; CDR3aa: CASSPRGTQAFEGNSPLHF; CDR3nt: TGTGCCAGCAGCCCGCGTGGTACGCAGGCCTTTGAGGGGAATTCACCCCTCCACTTT
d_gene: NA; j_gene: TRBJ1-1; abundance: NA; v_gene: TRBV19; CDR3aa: CASSITGISTEAFF; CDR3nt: TGTGCCAGTAGTATTACAGGGATTAGCACTGAAGCTTTCTTT
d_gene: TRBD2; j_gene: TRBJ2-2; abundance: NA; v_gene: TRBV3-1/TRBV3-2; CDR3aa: CASSQVRDYLTGELFF; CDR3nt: TGTGCCAGCAGCCAAGTTCGGGACTACCTAACCGGGGAGCTGTTTTTT
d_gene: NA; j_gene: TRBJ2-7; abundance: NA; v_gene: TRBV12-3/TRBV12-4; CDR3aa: CATRGVTYEQYF; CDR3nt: TGTGCCACCAGAGGTGTTACCTACGAGCAGTACTTC
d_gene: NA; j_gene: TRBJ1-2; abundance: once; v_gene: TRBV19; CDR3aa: CASSIDRRYGYTF; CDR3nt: TGTGCCAGTAGTATAGATCGCCGCTATGGCTACACCTTC
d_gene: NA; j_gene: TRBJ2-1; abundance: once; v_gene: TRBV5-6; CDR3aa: CASREQGYNEQFF; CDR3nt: TGTGCCAGCAGGGAACAAGGATACAATGAGCAGTTCTTC
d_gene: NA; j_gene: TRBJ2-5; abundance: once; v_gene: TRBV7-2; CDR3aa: CASSAAGATRVTQYF; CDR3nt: TGTGCCAGCAGCGCCGCAGGGGCGACACGGGTGACCCAGTACTTC
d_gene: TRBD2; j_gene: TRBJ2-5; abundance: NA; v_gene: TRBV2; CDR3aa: CASRSSAGGNQETQYF; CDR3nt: TGTGCCAGCAGATCCAGCGCGGGGGGGAATCAAGAGACCCAGTACTTC
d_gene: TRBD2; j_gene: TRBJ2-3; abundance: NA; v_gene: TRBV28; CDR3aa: CASTLSSGGDTQYF; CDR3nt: TGTGCCAGCACCCTATCTAGCGGGGGTGATACGCAGTATTTT
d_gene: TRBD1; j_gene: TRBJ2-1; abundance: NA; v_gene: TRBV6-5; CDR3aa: CASSYPGQASYNEQFF; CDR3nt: TGTGCCAGCAGTTACCCGGGACAGGCCTCATACAATGAGCAGTTCTTC
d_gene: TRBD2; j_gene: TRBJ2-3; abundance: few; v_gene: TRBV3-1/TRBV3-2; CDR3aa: CASTLAGGLPIRLTDTQYF; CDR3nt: TGTGCCAGCACTCTAGCGGGGGGGCTCCCCATTCGACTCACAGATACGCAGTATTTT
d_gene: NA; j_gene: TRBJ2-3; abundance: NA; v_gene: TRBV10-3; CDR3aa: CASRQQGDADTQYF; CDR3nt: TGTGCCTCCCGCCAGCAGGGAGATGCAGATACGCAGTATTTT
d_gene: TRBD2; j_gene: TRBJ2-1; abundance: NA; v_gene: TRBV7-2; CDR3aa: CASSLVGSGGSSYNEQFF; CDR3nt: TGTGCCAGCAGCTTAGTTGGTAGCGGGGGAAGCTCCTACAATGAGCAGTTCTTC
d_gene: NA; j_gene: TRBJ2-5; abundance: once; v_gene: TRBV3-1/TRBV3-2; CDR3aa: CASSQSASSKTQYF; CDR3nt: TGTGCCAGCAGCCAATCTGCTAGTTCTAAGACCCAGTACTTC
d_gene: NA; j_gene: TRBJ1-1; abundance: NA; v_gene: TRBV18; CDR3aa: CASSGGRNTEAFF; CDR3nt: TGTGCCAGCTCAGGGGGGAGGAACACTGAAGCTTTCTTT
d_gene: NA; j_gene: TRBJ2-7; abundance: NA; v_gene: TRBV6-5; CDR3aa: CASSYSGTSYEQYF; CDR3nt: TGTGCCAGCAGTTACTCAGGCACCTCCTACGAGCAGTACTTC
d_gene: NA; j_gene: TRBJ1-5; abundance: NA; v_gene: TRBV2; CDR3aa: CASIRDRNQPQHF; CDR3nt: TGTGCCAGCATACGGGACCGCAATCAGCCCCAGCATTTT
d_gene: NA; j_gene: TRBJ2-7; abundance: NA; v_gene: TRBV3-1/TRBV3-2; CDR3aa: CASSPWGSYEQYF; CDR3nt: TGTGCCAGCAGCCCCTGGGGCAGCTACGAGCAGTACTTC
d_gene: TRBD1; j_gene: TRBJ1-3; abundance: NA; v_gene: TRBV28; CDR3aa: CASRRTGRSGNTIYF; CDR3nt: TGTGCCAGCAGACGGACAGGGAGGTCTGGAAACACCATATATTTT
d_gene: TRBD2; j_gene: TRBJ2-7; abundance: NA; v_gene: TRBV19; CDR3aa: CASSSGTSRLEQYF; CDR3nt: TGTGCCAGTAGCTCCGGGACTAGCAGGTTGGAGCAGTACTTC
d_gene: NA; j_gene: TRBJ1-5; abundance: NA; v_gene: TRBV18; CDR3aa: CASSPGRNSNQPQHF; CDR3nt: TGTGCCAGCTCACCGGGGCGAAATAGCAATCAGCCCCAGCATTTT
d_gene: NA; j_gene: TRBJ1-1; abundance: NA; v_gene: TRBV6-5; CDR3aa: CASSPNPYRTEAFF; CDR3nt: TGTGCCAGCAGTCCCAACCCCTACAGGACTGAAGCTTTCTTT
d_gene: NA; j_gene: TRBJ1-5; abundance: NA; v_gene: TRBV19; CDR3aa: CASIGARVGNQPQHF; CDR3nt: TGTGCCAGTATTGGGGCACGGGTCGGCAATCAGCCCCAGCATTTT
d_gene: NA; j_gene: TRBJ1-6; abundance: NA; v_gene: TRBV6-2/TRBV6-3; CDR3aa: CASSYGAKNSPLHF; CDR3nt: TGTGCCAGCAGTTACGGGGCAAAAAATTCACCCCTCCACTTT
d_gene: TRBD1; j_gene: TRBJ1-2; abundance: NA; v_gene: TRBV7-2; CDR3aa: CASSLGTGYGYTF; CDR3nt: TGTGCCAGCAGCTTAGGGACAGGGTATGGCTACACCTTC
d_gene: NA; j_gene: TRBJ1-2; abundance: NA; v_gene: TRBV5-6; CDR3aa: CASSLGGGYTF; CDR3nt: TGTGCCAGCAGCTTGGGTGGAGGCTACACCTTC
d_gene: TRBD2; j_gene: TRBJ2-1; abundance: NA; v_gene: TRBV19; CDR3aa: CASSLAGSYNEQFF; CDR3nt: TGTGCCAGTAGTCTAGCGGGGAGTTACAATGAGCAGTTCTTC
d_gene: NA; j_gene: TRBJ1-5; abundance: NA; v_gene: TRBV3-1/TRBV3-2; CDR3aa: CASSYPDQPQHF; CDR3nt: TGTGCCAGCAGCTACCCTGATCAGCCCCAGCATTTT
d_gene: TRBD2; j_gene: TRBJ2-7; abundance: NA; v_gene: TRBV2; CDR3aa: CASSKGLVLYEQYF; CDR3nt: TGTGCCAGCAGCAAGGGACTAGTCCTCTACGAGCAGTACTTC
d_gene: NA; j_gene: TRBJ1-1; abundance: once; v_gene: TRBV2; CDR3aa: CASRSGTRNTEAFF; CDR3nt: TGTGCCAGCAGGTCCGGGACACGGAACACTGAAGCTTTCTTT
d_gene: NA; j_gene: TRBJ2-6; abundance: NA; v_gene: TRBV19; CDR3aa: CASSNLRRGDSGANVLTF; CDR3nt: TGTGCCAGTAGTAACCTGAGAAGAGGGGACTCTGGGGCCAACGTCCTGACTTTC
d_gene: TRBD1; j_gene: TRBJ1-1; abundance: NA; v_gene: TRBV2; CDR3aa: CASRRTGRTEAFF; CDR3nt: TGTGCCAGCAGGAGGACAGGGAGGACTGAAGCTTTCTTT
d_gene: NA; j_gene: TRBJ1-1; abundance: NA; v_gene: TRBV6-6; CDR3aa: CASISAAEAFF; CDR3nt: TGTGCCAGCATTTCCGCCGCTGAAGCTTTCTTT
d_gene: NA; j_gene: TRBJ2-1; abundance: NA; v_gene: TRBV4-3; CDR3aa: CASSQDRGGQFF; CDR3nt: TGCGCCAGCAGCCAAGATCGGGGCGGGCAGTTCTTC
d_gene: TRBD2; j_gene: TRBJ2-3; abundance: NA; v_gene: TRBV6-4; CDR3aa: CASSSTSGVTDTQYF; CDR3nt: TGTGCCAGCAGCTCGACTAGCGGGGTCACAGATACGCAGTATTTT
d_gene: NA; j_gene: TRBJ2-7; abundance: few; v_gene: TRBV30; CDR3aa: CAWSVGVGEQYF; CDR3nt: TGTGCCTGGAGTGTTGGGGTAGGCGAGCAGTACTTC
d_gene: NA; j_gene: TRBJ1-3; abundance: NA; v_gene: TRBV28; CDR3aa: CASSLVNGNTIYF; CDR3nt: TGTGCCAGCAGTTTGGTAAATGGAAACACCATATATTTT
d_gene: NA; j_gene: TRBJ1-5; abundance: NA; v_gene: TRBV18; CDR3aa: CASSPPNGGGKSQPQHF; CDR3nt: TGTGCCAGCTCACCACCGAATGGGGGGGGCAAGAGTCAGCCCCAGCATTTT
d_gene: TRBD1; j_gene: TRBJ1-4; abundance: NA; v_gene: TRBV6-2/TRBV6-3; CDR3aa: CASSYKEGTGEGEKLFF; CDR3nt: TGTGCCAGCAGCTATAAAGAAGGGACAGGGGAAGGTGAAAAACTGTTTTTT
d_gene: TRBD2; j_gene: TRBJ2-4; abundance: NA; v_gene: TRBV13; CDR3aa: CASSLPGASGKPKNIQYF; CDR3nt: TGTGCCAGCAGCCTACCCGGGGCTAGCGGGAAACCCAAAAACATTCAGTACTTC
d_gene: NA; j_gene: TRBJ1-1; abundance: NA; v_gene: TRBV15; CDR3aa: CATSSGQDTEAFF; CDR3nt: TGTGCCACCAGCAGTGGGCAGGACACTGAAGCTTTCTTT
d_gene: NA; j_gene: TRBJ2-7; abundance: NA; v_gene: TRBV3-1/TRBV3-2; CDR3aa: CASSQSDGQSYEQYF; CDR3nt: TGTGCCAGCAGCCAATCCGATGGACAGTCCTACGAGCAGTACTTC
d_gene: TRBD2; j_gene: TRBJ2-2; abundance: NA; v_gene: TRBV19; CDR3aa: CASSIRLAGANTGELFF; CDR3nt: TGTGCCAGTAGTATCCGACTAGCGGGGGCGAACACCGGGGAGCTGTTTTTT
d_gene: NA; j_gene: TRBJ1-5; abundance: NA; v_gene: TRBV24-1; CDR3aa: CATSEGGKQPQHF; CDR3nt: TGTGCCACCAGTGAGGGTGGAAAACAGCCCCAGCATTTT
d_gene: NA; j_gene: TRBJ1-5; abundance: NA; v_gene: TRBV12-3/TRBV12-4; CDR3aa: CASNYDNQPQHF; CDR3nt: TGTGCCAGCAACTACGACAATCAGCCCCAGCATTTT
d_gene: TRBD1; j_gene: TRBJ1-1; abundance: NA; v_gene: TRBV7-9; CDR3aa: CASSLASGGGNTEAFF; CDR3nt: TGTGCCAGCAGCTTAGCCTCAGGGGGCGGGAACACTGAAGCTTTCTTT
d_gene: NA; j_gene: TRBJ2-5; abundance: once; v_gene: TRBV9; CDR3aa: CASSVATRGQETQYF; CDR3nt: TGTGCCAGCAGCGTAGCCACCAGGGGCCAAGAGACCCAGTACTTC